The entry below describes one T cell receptor beta chain. The CDR3 has 18 residues. The V segment lost 0 bases and the J segment 1 base; nucleotides outside the gene matches: 8. Germline V gene lookup returns CDR1 SGHVS and CDR2 FQNEAQ. Measured with immunoSEQ multiplex PCR; TCRdb has only the in-frame clones, and not every one. Of around 130,000 clones in the sample, less than 85% were seen once. The entry originates in a study of PD-L1 blockade in urothelial cancer. Time point here: pretreatment peripheral blood. The chain is built from TRBV7-8 and TRBJ2-5, with 10 bases matching TRBD2. The receptor was derived from a man aged 50 to 59 with urothelial cancer. The specimen was PBMCs, collected around atezolizumab (anti-PD-L1) treatment. CDR3 sequence reads: CASSLALGGLASQETQYF. The CDR3 DNA reads TGTGCCAGCAGCTTAGCGCTAGGGGGACTAGCGAGCCAAGAGACCCAGTACTTC.